What follows are 20 T cell receptor beta chains derived from one specimen sequenced in a study of blood T cell repertoires in COVID-19. TCRdb's copy holds only in-frame clones and misses some; the assay was immunoSEQ multiplex PCR. Of a few hundred thousand clones in the sample, about four fifths are singletons; the top ten hold 3.1%. Sequencing input: peripheral blood. The source of these receptors is a woman between 18 and 29 years old with acute or convalescent COVID-19.

This clone was observed a handful of times. The J gene is TRBJ1-1, the V gene TRBV6-5; 8 positions match TRBD1. J was trimmed by 0 bases and V by 6 bases; bases with no gene match: 3. The length of the CDR3 is 14 residues. Germline lookup yields CDR1 MNHEY and CDR2 SVGAGI. This CDR3 is CASSSTGVNTEAFF. As DNA, the CDR3 is TGTGCCAGCAGCTCGACAGGGGTGAACACTGAAGCTTTCTTT.

The chain has TRBV5-6 and TRBJ1-3; 10 bases agree with TRBD1. Per the germline V gene, CDR1 is SGHDT and CDR2 is YYEEEE. With V trimmed by 1 base and J by 6 bases, 4 bases remained unmatched. There are 15 residues in the CDR3. Here the CDR3 reads CASSLFGQGENTIYF. CDR3 DNA sequence: TGTGCCAGCAGCTTGTTCGGACAGGGGGAAAACACCATATATTTT.

This rearrangement joins TRBV5-1 to TRBJ2-1; 7 bases align to TRBD1. The CDR3 covers 15 residues. Germline assignment: CDR1 SGHRS and CDR2 YFSETQ. Losses at the gene ends were 0 bases for V and 2 bases for J; bases not matched to a gene: 2. The CDR3 DNA reads as TGCGCCAGCAGCTTGGAGGGGGCCCCCTACAATGAGCAGTTCTTC. This codes for CASSLEGAPYNEQFF.

The sample holds a few counts of this clone. The rearrangement links TRBV4-3 to TRBJ1-2; D not resolved. The V and J ends lost 2 bases and 6 bases respectively, with 13 bases between them. Germline-derived CDR1 and CDR2 are LGHNA and YSLEER. This CDR3 spans 14 amino acids. CDR3 DNA: TGCGCCAGCAGCCAAATCCGGGGAGGTGATGGCTACACCTTC. It is translated as CASSQIRGGDGYTF.

The chain carries TRBV6-5 and TRBJ2-5, with D possibly being TRBD2 (6 bases). Trimming shortened V by 3 bases and J by 6 bases, and 20 bases separated the two germline ends. This CDR3 comprises 16 residues. Per the germline V gene, CDR1 is MNHEY and CDR2 is SVGAGI. The CDR3 DNA reads as TGTGCCAGCAGTTATTCTGAAGGGGCTAGCGAGCAGACCCAGTACTTC. Protein sequence: CASSYSEGASEQTQYF.

The chain uses TRBV28 and TRBJ2-5; maybe TRBD1 (6 bases). Germline V lookup: CDR1 MDHEN, CDR2 SYDVKM. Between the trimmed V and J ends, which lost 4 bases and 3 bases, there was a span of 15 bases. This CDR3 spans 15 amino acids. The CDR3 DNA reads TGTGCCAGCAGTTCTATAAGCAACAGGGAAGAGACCCAGTACTTC. Translating it yields CASSSISNREETQYF.

This clone was seen once. V is TRBV27 and J is TRBJ1-2; perhaps TRBD1 as D (6 bases). Trimming stripped 6 bases from V and 3 bases from J, with 17 bases between. CDR3 length: 15 residues. The V gene's germline CDR1 is MNHEY and CDR2 SMNVEV (reference sequence). CDR3 sequence (DNA): TGTGCCAGCAGCTCAACTCAGGGGCTAGACTATGGCTACACCTTC. Translated, it gives CASSSTQGLDYGYTF.

This clone was seen a handful of times. The chain combines TRBV6-2 or TRBV6-3 with TRBJ1-2; D not certain. CDR1 is MNHEY, CDR2 SVGEGT, per germline. The V end was cut by 0 bases, the J end by 5 bases, with 7 bases between. This CDR3 is built from 13 residues. CDR3 in DNA: TGTGCCAGCAGTTACTCGTCGGAGTATGGCTACACCTTC. It codes for CASSYSSEYGYTF.

J is TRBJ1-5 and V is TRBV19; D gene uncertain. Per the germline V gene, CDR1 is LNHDA and CDR2 is SQIVND (reference sequence). CDR3 size: 16 residues. Trimming removed 4 bases from V and 3 bases from J, with 16 bases in between. The CDR3 DNA is TGTGCCAGTAGTAGCCGTTGGGCAGATCACAATCAGCCCCAGCATTTT. Translating gives CASSSRWADHNQPQHF. Variable domain in full (rest from reference TRBV19 and TRBJ1-5): DGGITQSPKYLFRKEGQNVTLSCEQNLNHDAMYWYRQDPGQGLRLIYYSQIVNDFQKGDIAEGYSVSREKKESFPLTVTSAQKNPTAFYLCASSSRWADHNQPQHFGDGTRLSIL.

The gene calls are TRBV10-2 and TRBJ2-3; 9 bases match TRBD1. J lost 2 bases, V lost 6 bases, and 3 bases had no gene match. CDR3 length: 14 residues. Germline V gene data show CDR1 as WSHSY and CDR2 as SAAADI. The CDR3 loop is CASSHRGPTDTQYF. The CDR3, as DNA: TGCGCCAGCAGCCACAGGGGGCCCACAGATACGCAGTATTTT.

The V and J genes are TRBV6-2 or TRBV6-3 and TRBJ1-5, with TRBD1 as a possible D gene (5 bases). Germline V gene lookup returns CDR1 MNHEY and CDR2 SVGEGT. This CDR3 is built from 15 residues. The V and J ends lost 2 bases and 1 base respectively, with 9 bases between them. CDR3 loop: CASSYVSGSNQPQHF. The CDR3 DNA reads TGTGCCAGCAGTTACGTCTCAGGGAGCAATCAGCCCCAGCATTTT.

V gene TRBV6-5 combines with J gene TRBJ1-1; 9 positions match TRBD1. The CDR3 loop spans 15 amino acids. Germline V lookup: CDR1 MNHEY, CDR2 SVGAGI. V trimming: 6 bases; J trimming: 6 bases; junction bases outside the gene matches: 11. The CDR3, as DNA: TGTGCCAGCAGACACTCTCGGGACAGGGTCGCTGAAGCTTTCTTT. Its translation: CASRHSRDRVAEAFF.

The chain recombines TRBV15 with TRBJ2-6; 7 bases line up with TRBD2. CDR3 length: 13 amino acids. V shed 8 bases and J 3 bases; nucleotides not matched to a gene: 1. The germline V gene has CDR1 LNHNV and CDR2 YYDKDF (reference sequence). CDR3 DNA sequence: TGTGCCACCCGCGGGGGTGGGGCCAACGTCCTGACTTTC. As protein: CATRGGGANVLTF.

V gene TRBV6-1 combines with J gene TRBJ1-3, with 7 bases fitting TRBD1. Trimming removed 2 bases from V and 0 bases from J; junction bases left unmatched: 7. The CDR3 runs to 17 residues. CDR1 is MNHNS and CDR2 is SASEGT in the germline V gene. Written as DNA, the CDR3 is TGTGCCAGCAGTGAATACCCGACAGGGCCCTCTGGAAACACCATATATTTT. Protein sequence: CASSEYPTGPSGNTIYF.

This clone was recorded once. The V call is TRBV11-3, the J call TRBJ2-1; 12 nucleotides line up with TRBD2. There are 16 residues in the CDR3. V lost 1 base and J lost 6; bases outside the gene matches: 4. Germline assignment: CDR1 SGHNT and CDR2 YENEEA. DNA for the CDR3: TGTGCCAGCAGCTTAGTTTGGACTAGCGGGGCCAATGAGCAGTTCTTC. This codes for CASSLVWTSGANEQFF.

The chain has TRBV6-1 and TRBJ1-4; 8 bases fit TRBD1. J was trimmed by 8 bases and V by 5 bases; bases with no gene match: 7. Looked up from germline, CDR1 is MNHNS and CDR2 is SASEGT. The CDR3 has 14 residues. The CDR3 protein is CASSQMTGVEKLFF. In DNA form, the CDR3 reads TGTGCCAGCAGTCAAATGACAGGGGTCGAAAAACTGTTTTTT.

The chain carries TRBV3-1 (or the pseudogene TRBV3-2) and TRBJ1-5, with no clear D. V lost 3 bases and J 4 bases, leaving 4 bases between the germline ends. Looked up from germline, CDR1 is LGHDT and CDR2 is YNNKEL (reference sequence). CDR3 length: 12 residues. The CDR3 coding sequence is TGTGCCAGCAGCCAGCAGAATCAGCCCCAGCATTTT. This translates into CASSQQNQPQHF.

The J gene is TRBJ2-1, the V gene TRBV29-1; 12 bases are a match to TRBD2. This CDR3 contains 16 residues. Trimming took 5 bases from V and 8 from J; bases not matched to a gene: 13. Germline CDR1 is SQVTM and CDR2 is ANQGSEA. The CDR3 sequence is CSVRFTTSGRPHEQFF. For the CDR3, the DNA is TGCAGCGTTAGATTTACGACTAGCGGGAGACCCCATGAGCAGTTCTTC.

Points on this clone: This sample also contains other DNA sequences that code for the same CDR3. The V and J genes are TRBV7-9 and TRBJ2-7; a weak D match, TRBD1 (6 bases). Trimming shortened V by 4 bases and J by 1 base, and 8 bases separated the two germline ends. The CDR3 loop spans 13 amino acids. CDR1 SEHNR and CDR2 FQNEAQ come from the germline V gene (reference sequence). In DNA form, the CDR3 reads TGTGCCAGCAGCTCAGGACAGTCCTACGAGCAGTACTTC. It translates to CASSSGQSYEQYF.

Regarding this clone: One junction end disagrees with the germline gene, perhaps due to a read error. The chain uses TRBV28 and TRBJ2-5; 9 bases map to TRBD2. The CDR3 is 15 residues long. In germline, CDR1 is MDHEN, CDR2 SYDVKM. Here the CDR3 reads CASTLGTSSQETQYF. CDR3 bases: TGTGCCAGCACTTTAGGGACTAGCAGCCAAGAGACCCAGTACTTC.